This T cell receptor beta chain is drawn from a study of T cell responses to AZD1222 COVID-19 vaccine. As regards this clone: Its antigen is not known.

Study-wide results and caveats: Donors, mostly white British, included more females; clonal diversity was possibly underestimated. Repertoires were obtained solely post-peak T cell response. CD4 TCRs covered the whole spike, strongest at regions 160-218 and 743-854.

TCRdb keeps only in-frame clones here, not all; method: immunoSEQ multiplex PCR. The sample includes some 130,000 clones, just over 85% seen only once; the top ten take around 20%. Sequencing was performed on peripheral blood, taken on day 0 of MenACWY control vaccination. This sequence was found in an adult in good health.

DNA for the CDR3: TGCGCCAGCAGCCCGAGCGGGGGCGGGGAGCTGTTTTTT. It codes for CASSPSGGGELFF. This sequence joins TRBV4-1 and TRBJ2-2, with 8 nucleotides matching TRBD2. V was clipped by 4 bases and J by 7 bases; unmatched bases: 2. Germline CDR1 MGHRA, CDR2 YSYEKL. This CDR3 contains 13 residues.